The present entry profiles one T cell receptor (beta chain) with its context. Its antigen is unknown. The data were obtained in a study of T cells in Graves' hyperthyroidism and ophthalmopathy. Study conclusions and caveats: Ophthalmopathy, which appeared later, was predicted by the model a median 6.5 months before onset.

The CDR3 length is 15 residues. Germline CDR1 is SEHNR and CDR2 is FQNEAQ (reference sequence). The trim removed 0 bases at V and 7 bases at J, leaving 8 bases unmatched. Researchers took RNA transcripts and amplified the TCR beta CDR3 regions from them. Primed by the HTBI set, a first-round RT-PCR was run on the TCR CDR3. TCRdb used MiXCR to reprocess the multiplex PCR reads, holding one entry per CDR3 protein. The sample holds roughly 580,000 distinct CDR3 sequences, around 45% seen once. The rearrangement links TRBV7-9 to TRBJ2-5; TRBD1 aligns across 7 bases. The TCR sequence derives from a woman younger than 35 with Graves' hyperthyroidism. Specimen: peripheral blood or thyroid tissue (not recorded which). The CDR3, as DNA: TGTGCCAGCAGCTTAGCTTCTAGGGGGCGAGGGACCCAGTACTTC. It is translated as CASSLASRGRGTQYF.